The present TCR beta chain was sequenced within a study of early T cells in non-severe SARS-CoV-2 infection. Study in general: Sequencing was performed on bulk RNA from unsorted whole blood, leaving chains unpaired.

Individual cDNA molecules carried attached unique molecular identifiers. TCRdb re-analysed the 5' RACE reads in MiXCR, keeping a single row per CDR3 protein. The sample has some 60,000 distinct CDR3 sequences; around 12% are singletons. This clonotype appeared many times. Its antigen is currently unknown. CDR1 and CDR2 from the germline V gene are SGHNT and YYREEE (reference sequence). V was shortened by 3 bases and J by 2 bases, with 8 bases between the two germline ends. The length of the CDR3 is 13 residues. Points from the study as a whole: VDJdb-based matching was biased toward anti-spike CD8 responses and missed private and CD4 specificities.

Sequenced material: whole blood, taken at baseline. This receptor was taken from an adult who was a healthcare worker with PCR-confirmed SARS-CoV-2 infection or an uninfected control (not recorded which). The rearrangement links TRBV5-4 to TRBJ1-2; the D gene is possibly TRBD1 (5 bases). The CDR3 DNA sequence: TGTGCCAGCAGCTGGGGCCTCAACTATGGCTACACCTTC. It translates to CASSWGLNYGYTF.